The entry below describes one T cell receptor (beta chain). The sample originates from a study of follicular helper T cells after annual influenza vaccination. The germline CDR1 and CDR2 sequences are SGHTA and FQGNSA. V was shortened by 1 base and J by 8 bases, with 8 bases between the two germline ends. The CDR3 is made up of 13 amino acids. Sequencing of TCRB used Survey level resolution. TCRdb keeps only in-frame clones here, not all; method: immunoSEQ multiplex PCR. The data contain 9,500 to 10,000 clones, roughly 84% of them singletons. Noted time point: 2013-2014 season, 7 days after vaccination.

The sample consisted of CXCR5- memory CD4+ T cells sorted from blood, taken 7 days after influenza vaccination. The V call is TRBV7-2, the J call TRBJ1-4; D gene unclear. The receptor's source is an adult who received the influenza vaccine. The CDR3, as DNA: TGTGCCAGCAGCTTAGATTACAGCGAAAAACTGTTTTTT. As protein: CASSLDYSEKLFF.